Following are 2 T cell receptor beta chains from one sample sequenced in a study of CD8+ T cells in alopecia areata. RNA was extracted and reverse transcribed into cDNA as the sequencing template. Some clones are missing from TCRdb's copy, which holds only in-frame ones; the method was immunoSEQ multiplex PCR. The table has about 250,000 clones, 60% seen once. Treatment of the sample: oral pan-JAK inhibitor, 5-10 mg twice daily. The input for sequencing was CD4+ T cells sorted from blood, taken at approximately week 51, from a patient treated with tofacitinib. These receptors originate from a human donor with alopecia areata.

The chain has TRBV9 and TRBJ2-7; either TRBD1 or TRBD2 may supply D (5 bases each). The CDR3 runs 14 residues. Germline CDR1 is SGDLS and CDR2 is YYNGEE. The V gene lost 6 bases and the J gene lost 4 bases, with 17 bases spanning the gap. The CDR3 here is CASTPGAGLYEQYF. DNA for the CDR3: TGTGCCAGCACCCCCGGGGCAGGGCTGTACGAGCAGTACTTC.

This chain connects TRBV30 to TRBJ1-3; D ambiguous. Germline V gives CDR1 GTSNPN, CDR2 SVGIG (reference sequence). Trimming removed 2 bases from V and 0 bases from J, with 8 bases in between. The CDR3 is made up of 14 amino acids. CDR3 sequence: CAWSPGSSGNTIYF. As DNA, the CDR3 is TGTGCCTGGAGTCCGGGCAGCTCTGGAAACACCATATATTTT.